This passage covers 15 T cell receptor beta chains from one sample sequenced in a study of spatial heterogeneity in lung cancer. Time point noted: sample taken at primary tumor resection. The study's findings and limits: Tumor mutation counts were tracked by expanded intratumoral alpha and beta TCR counts.

Their antigens are not known. Using its own MiXCR run on the 5' RACE reads, TCRdb lists one record per CDR3 protein. The table shows tens of thousands of distinct CDR3 sequences, with approximately 15% occurring only once. The sequenced sample was lung tumor tissue, obtained at surgery. The receptors stem from a female donor with early-stage non-small cell lung cancer.

This clonotype appeared a few times. This chain joins TRBV7-9 and TRBJ2-2, with 8 bases that match TRBD1. CDR3 length: 14 residues. Trimming removed 6 bases from V and 5 bases from J; junction bases left unmatched: 5. The germline CDR1 and CDR2 sequences are SEHNR and FQNEAQ (reference sequence). This CDR3 is CASSSRQGTGELFF. In nucleotides, the CDR3 is TGTGCCAGCAGTTCCCGACAGGGGACCGGGGAGCTGTTTTTT.

The CDR3 spells CASTWGYDRGRSGANVLTF. CDR3 DNA sequence: TGTGCCAGCACCTGGGGGTATGACAGGGGGAGGTCTGGGGCCAACGTCCTGACTTTC. The chain is built from TRBV6-5 and TRBJ2-6, with 9 bases aligning to TRBD1. V gave up 7 bases and J gave up 1 base; unmatched junction bases: 14. Germline loops: CDR1 MNHEY, CDR2 SVGAGI. This CDR3 is 19 amino acids long.

This clonotype was recorded many times. This chain links TRBV4-1 with TRBJ2-6; D is uncertain. Deletions cut 4 bases from V and 4 bases from J, with 17 bases between. The CDR3 runs 17 residues. The V gene's germline CDR1 is MGHRA and CDR2 YSYEKL. In nucleotides, the CDR3 is TGCGCCAGCAGCCCTTGGTTTAGGGCGCAGGGGGCCAACGTCCTGACTTTC. Translating it yields CASSPWFRAQGANVLTF.

The chain carries TRBV7-6 and TRBJ2-7, with D maybe TRBD1 (6 bases). This CDR3 spans 15 amino acids. V was cut by 3 bases and J by 2 bases, with 14 bases left in between. CDR1 is SGHVS, CDR2 FNYEAQ, per germline. In DNA, the CDR3 is TGTGCCAGCAGCTTTGGTACAGGGCTAACCTACGAGCAGTACTTC. Translating it yields CASSFGTGLTYEQYF.

The sample holds many counts of this clonotype. The rearrangement joins TRBV20-1 to TRBJ2-1; the match to TRBD2 covers 11 bases. The CDR3 is made up of 16 amino acids. With 1 base clipped from V and 6 bases from J, the junction kept 8 bases outside the gene matches. Per the germline V gene, CDR1 is DFQATT and CDR2 is SNEGSKA (reference sequence). CDR3 amino acids: CSARGPTSGTLNEQFF. CDR3 DNA: TGCAGTGCTAGAGGACCGACTAGCGGGACCCTCAATGAGCAGTTCTTC.

For the CDR3, the DNA is TGTGCCAGCAGTGAAAAATATTTAACTCAGGGGGCCTACGAGCAGTACTTC. Its protein is CASSEKYLTQGAYEQYF. The rearrangement joins TRBV6-1 to TRBJ2-7; TRBD1 aligns across 7 bases. After removal of 2 bases from V and 2 bases from J, the junction contained 12 bases not matched to a gene. Germline values: CDR1 MNHNS, CDR2 SASEGT. The CDR3 is 17 residues long.

This clonotype occurred a few times. The chain uses TRBV5-1 and TRBJ2-7; either TRBD1 or TRBD2 may fit D (5 bases each). The CDR3 is made up of 15 amino acids. V gave up 0 bases and J gave up 2 bases, with 12 bases separating them. Germline loops: CDR1 SGHRS, CDR2 YFSETQ. The chain's CDR3 is CASSLDGASTYEQYF. The DNA of the CDR3 is TGCGCCAGCAGCTTGGACGGGGCTTCCACCTACGAGCAGTACTTC.

Relative to its sample, this clonotype is medium-sized. This chain joins TRBV20-1 and TRBJ2-7, with TRBD1 matching over 7 bases. Trimming took 5 bases from V and 3 from J; bases not matched to a gene: 4. Germline V gene sequence: CDR1 DFQATT, CDR2 SNEGSKA (reference sequence). This CDR3 is 12 amino acids long. The DNA for the CDR3 is TGCAGTGCTGCCGGACAGGACTACGAGCAGTACTTC. It codes for CSAAGQDYEQYF.

CDR3 nucleotide sequence: TGTGCCACCAGGGCCCGGGGAGCGGGCACAGATACGCAGTATTTT. Translation: CATRARGAGTDTQYF. The chain recombines TRBV24-1 with TRBJ2-3; the D gene is possibly TRBD2 (5 bases). V gave up 7 bases and J gave up 1 base, with 14 bases separating them. The CDR3 extends over 15 amino acids. Per the germline V gene, CDR1 is KGHDR and CDR2 is SFDVKD.

Within the sample, this clonotype is medium-sized (0.01 to 0.1%). In DNA, the CDR3 is TGCAGTGTCAGATCGCTAAACTATGGCTACACCTTC. It yields the protein CSVRSLNYGYTF. V and J are TRBV20-1 and TRBJ1-2; D ambiguous. V lost 7 bases to trimming and J lost 2 bases, with 11 bases between them. This CDR3 has 12 amino acids. Germline V gene sequence: CDR1 DFQATT, CDR2 SNEGSKA (reference sequence).

This clonotype was detected many times. The chain has TRBV27 and TRBJ2-7; either TRBD1 or TRBD2 may supply D (6 bases each). The CDR3 has 14 residues. The germline CDR1 and CDR2 sequences are MNHEY and SMNVEV (reference sequence). Trimming took 4 bases from V and 0 from J, leaving 10 bases between them. Here the CDR3 DNA reads TGTGCCAGCAGTTACGGGGGCTCCTCCTACGAGCAGTACTTC. Amino acid sequence: CASSYGGSSYEQYF.

J is TRBJ2-1 and V is TRBV5-1, with TRBD2 identical over 10 bases. The germline CDR1 and CDR2 sequences are SGHRS and YFSETQ. The CDR3 has 15 amino acids. The ends lost 7 bases at V and 7 bases at J; junction bases unmatched: 11. The CDR3 loop is CASRGLAGAMNEQFF. In nucleotides, the CDR3 is TGCGCCAGCCGCGGGCTAGCGGGAGCTATGAATGAGCAGTTCTTC.

This clonotype was detected ten times or more. This chain links TRBV20-1 with TRBJ2-3; TRBD2 matches at 8 bases. The CDR3 consists of 14 residues. V lost 5 bases to trimming and J lost 5 bases; unmatched junction nucleotides: 9. Germline values: CDR1 DFQATT, CDR2 SNEGSKA (reference sequence). CDR3 in amino acids: CSALTSVGEDTQYF. CDR3 in DNA: TGCAGTGCTCTGACTAGCGTGGGGGAAGATACGCAGTATTTT.

This clonotype was found a few times. The rearrangement links TRBV5-1 to TRBJ2-5; the D gene is possibly TRBD2 (5 bases). V was pared by 5 bases and J by 5 bases, with 13 bases between. Germline V gene data show CDR1 as SGHRS and CDR2 as YFSETQ. This CDR3 spans 13 amino acids. CDR3 region: CASRSSTGETQYF. The CDR3 DNA reads as TGCGCCAGCAGATCTTCGACGGGGGAGACCCAGTACTTC.

The chain couples TRBV5-1 to TRBJ2-1; TRBD1 agrees at 7 bases. With V trimmed by 3 bases and J by 0 bases, 3 bases remained unmatched. Germline V lookup: CDR1 SGHRS, CDR2 YFSETQ. The CDR3 sequence is 15 residues long. The CDR3 DNA reads as TGCGCCAGCAGCTCGGGACAGTACTCCTACAATGAGCAGTTCTTC. It specifies CASSSGQYSYNEQFF.